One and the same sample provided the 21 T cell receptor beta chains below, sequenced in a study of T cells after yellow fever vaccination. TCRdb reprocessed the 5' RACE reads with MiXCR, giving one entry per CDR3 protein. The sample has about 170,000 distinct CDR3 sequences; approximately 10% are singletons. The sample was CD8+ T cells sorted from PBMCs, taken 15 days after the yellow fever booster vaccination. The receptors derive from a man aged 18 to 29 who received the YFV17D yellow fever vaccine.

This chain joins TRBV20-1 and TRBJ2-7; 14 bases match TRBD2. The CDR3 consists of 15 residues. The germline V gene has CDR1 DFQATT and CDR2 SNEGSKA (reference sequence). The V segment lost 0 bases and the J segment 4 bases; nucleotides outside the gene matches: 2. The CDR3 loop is CSARDGTSGGYEQYV. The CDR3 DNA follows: TGCAGTGCTAGAGATGGGACTAGCGGGGGTTACGAGCAGTACGTC.

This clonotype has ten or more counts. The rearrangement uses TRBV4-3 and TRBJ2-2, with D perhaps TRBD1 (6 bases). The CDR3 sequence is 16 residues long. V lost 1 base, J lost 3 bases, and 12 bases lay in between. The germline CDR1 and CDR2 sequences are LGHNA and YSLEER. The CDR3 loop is CASSQGGDTYTGELFF. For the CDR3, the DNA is TGCGCCAGCAGCCAAGGAGGGGACACCTACACCGGGGAGCTGTTTTTT.

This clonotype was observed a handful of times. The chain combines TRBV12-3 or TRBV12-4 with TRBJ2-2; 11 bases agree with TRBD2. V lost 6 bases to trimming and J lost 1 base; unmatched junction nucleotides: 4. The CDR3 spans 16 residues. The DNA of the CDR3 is TGTGCCAGCAGCCCCGGGACTAGCGGGAACACCGGGGAGCTGTTTTTT. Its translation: CASSPGTSGNTGELFF.

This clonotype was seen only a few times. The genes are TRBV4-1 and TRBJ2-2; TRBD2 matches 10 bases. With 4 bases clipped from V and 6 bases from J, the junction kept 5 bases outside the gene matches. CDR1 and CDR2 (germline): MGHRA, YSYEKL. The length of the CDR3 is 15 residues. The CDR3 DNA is TGCGCCAGCAGCCTCCAAGCGGGGGGGCCCGGGGAGCTGTTTTTT. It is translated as CASSLQAGGPGELFF.

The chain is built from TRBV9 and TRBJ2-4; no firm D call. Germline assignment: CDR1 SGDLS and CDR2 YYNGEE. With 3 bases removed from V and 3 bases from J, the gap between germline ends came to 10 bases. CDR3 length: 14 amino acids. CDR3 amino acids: CASSDPTDKNIQYF. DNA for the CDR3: TGTGCCAGCAGCGATCCCACAGACAAAAACATTCAGTACTTC.

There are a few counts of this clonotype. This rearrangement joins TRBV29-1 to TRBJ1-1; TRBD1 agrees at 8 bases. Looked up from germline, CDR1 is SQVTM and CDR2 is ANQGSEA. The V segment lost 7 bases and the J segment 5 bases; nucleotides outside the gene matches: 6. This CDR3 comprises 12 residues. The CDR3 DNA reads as TGCAGCGGGGGGACAGGAGGAACTGAAGCTTTCTTT. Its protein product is CSGGTGGTEAFF. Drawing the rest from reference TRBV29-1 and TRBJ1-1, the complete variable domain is SAVISQKPSRDICQRGTSLTIQCQVDSQVTMMFWYRQQPGQSLTLIATANQGSEATYESGFVIDKFPISRPNLTFSTLTVSNMSPEDSSIYLCSGGTGGTEAFFGQGTRLTVV.

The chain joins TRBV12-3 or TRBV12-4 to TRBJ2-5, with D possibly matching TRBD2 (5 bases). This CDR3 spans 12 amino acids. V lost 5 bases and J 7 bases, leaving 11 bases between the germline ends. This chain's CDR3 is CASSLEVGTQYF. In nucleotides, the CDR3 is TGTGCCAGCAGTCTGGAGGTTGGGACCCAGTACTTC.

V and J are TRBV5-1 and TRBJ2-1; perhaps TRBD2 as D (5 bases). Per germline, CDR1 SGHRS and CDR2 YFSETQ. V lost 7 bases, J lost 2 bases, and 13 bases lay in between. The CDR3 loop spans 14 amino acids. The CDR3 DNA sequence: TGCGCCAGCGGCGGACTGGATACCTACAATGAGCAGTTCTTC. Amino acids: CASGGLDTYNEQFF.

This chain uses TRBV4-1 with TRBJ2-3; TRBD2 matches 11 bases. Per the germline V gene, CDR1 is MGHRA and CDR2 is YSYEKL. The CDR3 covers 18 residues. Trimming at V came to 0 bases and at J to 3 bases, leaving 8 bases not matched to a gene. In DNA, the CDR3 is TGCGCCAGCAGCCAAGATGTGAGACTAGCGGGGTATACAGATACGCAGTATTTT. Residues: CASSQDVRLAGYTDTQYF.

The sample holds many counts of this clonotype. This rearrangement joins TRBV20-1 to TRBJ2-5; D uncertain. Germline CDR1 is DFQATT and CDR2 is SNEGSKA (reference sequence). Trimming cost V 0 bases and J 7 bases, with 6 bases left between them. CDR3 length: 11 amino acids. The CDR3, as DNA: TGCAGTGCTAGAGAGTCGGGGACCCAGTACTTC. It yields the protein CSARESGTQYF.

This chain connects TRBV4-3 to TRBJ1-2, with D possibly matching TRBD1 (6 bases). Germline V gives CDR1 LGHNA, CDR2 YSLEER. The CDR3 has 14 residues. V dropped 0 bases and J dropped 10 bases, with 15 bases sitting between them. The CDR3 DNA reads TGCGCCAGCAGCCAAGATGCGACAGGCGCCTTCTACACCTTC. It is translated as CASSQDATGAFYTF.

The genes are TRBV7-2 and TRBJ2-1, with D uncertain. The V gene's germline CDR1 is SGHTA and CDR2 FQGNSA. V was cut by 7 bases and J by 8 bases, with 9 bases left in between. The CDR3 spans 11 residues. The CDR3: CASTLGHEQFF. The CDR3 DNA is TGTGCCAGCACCCTAGGCCATGAGCAGTTCTTC.

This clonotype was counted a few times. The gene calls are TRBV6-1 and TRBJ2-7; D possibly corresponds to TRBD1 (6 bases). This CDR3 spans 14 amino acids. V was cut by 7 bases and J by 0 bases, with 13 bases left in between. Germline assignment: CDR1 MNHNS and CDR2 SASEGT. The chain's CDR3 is CASNLGTYSYEQYF. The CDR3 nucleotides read TGTGCCAGCAACCTCGGGACATACTCCTACGAGCAGTACTTC.

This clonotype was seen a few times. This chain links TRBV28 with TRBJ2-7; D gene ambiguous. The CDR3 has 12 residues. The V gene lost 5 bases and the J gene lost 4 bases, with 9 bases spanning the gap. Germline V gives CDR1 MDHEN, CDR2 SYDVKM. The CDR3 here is CASSHDSYEQYV. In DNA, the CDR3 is TGTGCCAGCAGTCACGACTCGTACGAGCAGTACGTC.

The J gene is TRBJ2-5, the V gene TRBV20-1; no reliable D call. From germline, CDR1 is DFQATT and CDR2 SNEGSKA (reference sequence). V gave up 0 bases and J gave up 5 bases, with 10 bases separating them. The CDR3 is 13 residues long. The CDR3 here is CSARDPKNETQYF. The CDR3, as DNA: TGCAGTGCTAGAGATCCCAAGAACGAGACCCAGTACTTC.

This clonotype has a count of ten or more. The CDR3 DNA reads TGCGCCAGCAGCCCGGAAATACAAAACACTGAAGCTTTCTTT. This encodes CASSPEIQNTEAFF. The rearrangement links TRBV4-1 to TRBJ1-1; D is unclear. Trimming took off 4 bases at V and 2 bases at J, with 11 bases between the two ends. Germline CDR1 MGHRA, CDR2 YSYEKL. This CDR3 contains 14 residues.

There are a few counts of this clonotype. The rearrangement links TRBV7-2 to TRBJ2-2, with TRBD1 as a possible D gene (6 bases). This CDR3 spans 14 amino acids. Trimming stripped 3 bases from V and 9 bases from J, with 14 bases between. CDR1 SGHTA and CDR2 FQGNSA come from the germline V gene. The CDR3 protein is CASSFPGAPWELFF. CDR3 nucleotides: TGTGCCAGCAGCTTTCCAGGGGCTCCCTGGGAGCTGTTTTTT.

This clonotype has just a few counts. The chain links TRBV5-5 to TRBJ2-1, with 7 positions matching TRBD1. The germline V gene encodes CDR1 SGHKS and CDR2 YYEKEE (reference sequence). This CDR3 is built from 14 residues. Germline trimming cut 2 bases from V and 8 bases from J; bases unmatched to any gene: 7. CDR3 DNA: TGTGCCAGCAGCTTAGGGCAGGGGGTCGATGAGCAGTTCTTC. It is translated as CASSLGQGVDEQFF. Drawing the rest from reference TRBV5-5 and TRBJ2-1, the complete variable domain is DAGVTQSPTHLIKTRGQQVTLRCSPISGHKSVSWYQQVLGQGPQFIFQYYEKEERGRGNFPDRFSARQFPNYSSELNVNALLLGDSALYLCASSLGQGVDEQFFGPGTRLTVL.

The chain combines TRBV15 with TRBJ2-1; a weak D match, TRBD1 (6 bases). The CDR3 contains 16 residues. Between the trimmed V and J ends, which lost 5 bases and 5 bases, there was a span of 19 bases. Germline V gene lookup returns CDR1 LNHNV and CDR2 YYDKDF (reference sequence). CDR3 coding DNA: TGTGCCACCAGCGGAGTGGGGTGGGGGCCCGACAATGAGCAGTTCTTC. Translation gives CATSGVGWGPDNEQFF.

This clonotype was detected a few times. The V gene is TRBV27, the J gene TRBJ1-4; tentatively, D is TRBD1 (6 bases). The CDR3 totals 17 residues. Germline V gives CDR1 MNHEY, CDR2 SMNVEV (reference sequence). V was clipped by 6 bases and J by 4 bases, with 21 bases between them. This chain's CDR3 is CASSLLQIRGGNEKLFF. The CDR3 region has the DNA TGTGCCAGCAGCCTTCTCCAAATCAGGGGTGGTAATGAAAAACTGTTTTTT. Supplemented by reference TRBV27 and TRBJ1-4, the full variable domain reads EAQVTQNPRYLITVTGKKLTVTCSQNMNHEYMSWYRQDPGLGLRQIYYSMNVEVTDKGDVPEGYKVSRKEKRNFPLILESPSPNQTSLYFCASSLLQIRGGNEKLFFGSGTQLSVL.

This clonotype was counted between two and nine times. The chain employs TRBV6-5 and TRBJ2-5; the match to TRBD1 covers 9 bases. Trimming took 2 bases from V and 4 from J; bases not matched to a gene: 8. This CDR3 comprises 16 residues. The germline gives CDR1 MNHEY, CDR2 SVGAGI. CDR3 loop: CASSYRGQGFGETQYF. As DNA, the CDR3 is TGTGCCAGCAGTTACCGGGGACAGGGATTCGGAGAGACCCAGTACTTC.